The 4 T cell receptor beta chains given below trace back to one sample, sequenced in a study of blood T cells in healthy people across ages. A sample-barcoded 5' primer and a J-beta primer mix were used in a second PCR of roughly 6 to 11 cycles. TCRdb ran MiXCR on the 5' RACE reads and lists one entry per CDR3 protein. The data contain hundreds of thousands of distinct CDR3 sequences, 58% of them seen just once; the ten biggest clones take up around 20%. Sequenced input: blood. The source is a man aged 30-40 years in good health.

The V call is TRBV9, the J call TRBJ2-3; no clear D gene. V was cut by 1 base and J by 9 bases, with 9 bases left in between. In germline, CDR1 is SGDLS, CDR2 YYNGEE. The CDR3 consists of 12 residues. CDR3 protein: CASSVTDETQYF. The DNA for the CDR3 is TGTGCCAGCAGCGTAACCGACGAAACGCAGTATTTT.

This clonotype showed up just a few times. The CDR3 DNA is TGTGCCAGCAGCTTAGCGCCGGTGTTCTCTGGGGCCAACGTCCTGACTTTC. Protein sequence: CASSLAPVFSGANVLTF. The chain employs TRBV7-8 and TRBJ2-6; D gene unclear. The CDR3 is 17 amino acids. The germline V gene encodes CDR1 SGHVS and CDR2 FQNEAQ. V was cut by 0 bases and J by 0 bases, with 9 bases left in between.

The chain couples TRBV4-2 to TRBJ2-1; D ambiguous. Deletions cut 1 base from V and 0 bases from J, with 16 bases between. CDR1 LGHNA and CDR2 YNFKEQ come from the germline V gene. This CDR3 is built from 18 residues. The CDR3, as DNA: TGTGCCAGCAGCCAAGGACTCAACCTATTAAGCTCCTACAATGAGCAGTTCTTC. Amino acid sequence: CASSQGLNLLSSYNEQFF.

The table lists this clonotype with many counts. This chain connects TRBV18 to TRBJ1-2, with D perhaps matching TRBD1 (6 bases). Between the trimmed V and J ends, which lost 1 base and 0 bases, there was a span of 9 bases. There are 15 residues in the CDR3. Germline loops: CDR1 KGHSH, CDR2 LQKENI. The CDR3 nucleotides are TGTGCCAGCTCACCACAGGGGGTGACTAACTATGGCTACACCTTC. It yields the protein CASSPQGVTNYGYTF. Full variable domain (missing parts from reference TRBV18 and TRBJ1-2): NAGVMQNPRHLVRRRGQEARLRCSPMKGHSHVYWYRQLPEEGLKFMVYLQKENIIDESGMPKERFSAEFPKEGPSILRIQQVVRGDSAAYFCASSPQGVTNYGYTFGSGTRLTVV.